This T cell receptor (beta chain) was identified in a study of CD8 T cells in Susac syndrome. Study-wide findings and caveats: TCR sequencing and HLA analysis covered a relatively small number of individuals.

In germline, CDR1 is SQVTM, CDR2 ANQGSEA. The CDR3 loop spans 16 amino acids. The V end lost 0 bases, the J end lost 0 bases, and 11 bases lay between the germline ends. CD8+ and CD4+ T cells taken from blood had their TCR beta sequenced. The multiple sclerosis control group was made up of treatment-naive patients with stable or active relapsing-remitting disease. A remark on this clonotype: Its specificity is unknown.

An input of roughly 0.45 to 1 ug of RNA was subjected to reverse transcription using random hexamers. TCRdb itself ran the immunoSEQ multiplex PCR reads through MiXCR, one entry per CDR3 protein. The sample records about 300,000 distinct CDR3 sequences, around nine tenths being singletons. The rearrangement links TRBV29-1 to TRBJ2-2, with a tentative D call TRBD1 (6 bases). The sample comprised CD8+ T cells from PBMCs. This receptor was taken from a human donor with multiple sclerosis. CDR3 in DNA: TGCAGCGTTGAAGAAGACGAGGGGGCGAACACCGGGGAGCTGTTTTTT. This translates into CSVEEDEGANTGELFF.